The 5 T cell receptor beta chains below were found in one sample sequenced in a study of blood T cell repertoires in COVID-19. Produced via immunoSEQ multiplex PCR; TCRdb's table is partial and in-frame only. The sample shows some 220,000 clones, around 82% of them seen only once. Material for sequencing was peripheral blood. The receptor set was obtained from a woman aged 55-75 years with acute or convalescent COVID-19.

The chain uses TRBV6-5 and TRBJ1-1, with a possible D match to TRBD1 (6 bases). The CDR3 consists of 14 residues. The ends were cut back, 7 bases at V and 1 base at J, with 13 bases in the middle. Germline CDR1 reads MNHEY; CDR2 reads SVGAGI. The chain's CDR3 is CASKTGQKNTEAFF. The DNA of the CDR3 is TGTGCCAGCAAAACGGGACAAAAGAACACTGAAGCTTTCTTT.

The V and J genes are TRBV19 and TRBJ1-1; D is unclear. Germline CDR1 is LNHDA and CDR2 is SQIVND (reference sequence). The V gene lost 5 bases and the J gene lost 3 bases, with 10 bases spanning the gap. The CDR3 loop spans 13 amino acids. In DNA form, the CDR3 reads TGTGCCAGTAGTTGGGAGGAATACACTGAAGCTTTCTTT. Amino acid sequence: CASSWEEYTEAFF.

V and J are TRBV24-1 and TRBJ2-1; TRBD2 matches 8 bases. Germline CDR1 and CDR2: KGHDR and SFDVKD. The CDR3 runs 17 residues. V lost 3 bases and J lost 4; bases outside the gene matches: 10. CDR3 loop: CATSDPSSGGIYNEQFF. CDR3 DNA sequence: TGTGCCACCAGTGATCCCTCAAGCGGGGGAATTTACAATGAGCAGTTCTTC.

The chain is built from TRBV12-3 or TRBV12-4 and TRBJ1-2; a weak D match, TRBD1 (5 bases). The CDR3 runs 13 residues. The germline V and J ends were trimmed by 6 bases and 4 bases, with 12 bases remaining between them. CDR3 protein: CASSTRDFYGYTF. In nucleotides, the CDR3 is TGTGCCAGCAGCACCAGGGACTTCTATGGCTACACCTTC.

The V call is TRBV7-9, the J call TRBJ2-1; 11 positions match TRBD1. Per germline, CDR1 SEHNR and CDR2 FQNEAQ (reference sequence). The CDR3 loop spans 15 amino acids. V shed 4 bases, J shed 7 bases, and the junction held 6 bases outside the gene matches. CDR3 DNA sequence: TGTGCCAGCAGCTGGGGGACAGGGGGTCAGAATGAGCAGTTCTTC. It yields the protein CASSWGTGGQNEQFF. The full variable domain, completed using reference TRBV7-9 and TRBJ2-1, is DTGVSQNPRHKITKRGQNVTFRCDPISEHNRLYWYRQTLGQGPEFLTYFQNEAQLEKSRLLSDRFSAERPKGSFSTLEIQRTEQGDSAMYLCASSWGTGGQNEQFFGPGTRLTVL.